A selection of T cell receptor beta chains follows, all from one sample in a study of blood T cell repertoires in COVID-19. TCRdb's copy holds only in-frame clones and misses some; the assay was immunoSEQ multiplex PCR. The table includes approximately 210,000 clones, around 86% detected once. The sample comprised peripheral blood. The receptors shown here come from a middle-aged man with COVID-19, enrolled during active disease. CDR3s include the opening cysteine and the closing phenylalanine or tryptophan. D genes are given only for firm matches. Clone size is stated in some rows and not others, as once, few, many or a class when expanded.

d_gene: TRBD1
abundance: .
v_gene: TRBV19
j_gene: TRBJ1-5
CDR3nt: TGTGCCAGTAGTATCGGTCGGACAGGGGGGATAGGGAAGGGCAATCAGCCCCAGCATTTT
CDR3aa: CASSIGRTGGIGKGNQPQHF

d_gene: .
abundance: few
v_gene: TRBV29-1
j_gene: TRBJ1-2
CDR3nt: TGCAGCGTTGAAGACACAGTCACGACAACTTTTGTCGGCTATGGCTACACCTTC
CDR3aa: CSVEDTVTTTFVGYGYTF

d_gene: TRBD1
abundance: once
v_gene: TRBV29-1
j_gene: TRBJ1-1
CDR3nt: TGCAGCGCCGAATGGGACAGGGTGAACACTGAAGCTTTCTTT
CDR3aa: CSAEWDRVNTEAFF

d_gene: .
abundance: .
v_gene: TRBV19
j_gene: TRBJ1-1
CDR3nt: TGTGCCAGTAGTATTAAGGGGGGGCCGAACACTGAAGCTTTCTTT
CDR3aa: CASSIKGGPNTEAFF

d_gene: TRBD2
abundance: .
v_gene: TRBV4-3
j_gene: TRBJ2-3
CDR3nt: TGCGCCAGCAGCCAAGAAGGGACTAGCGGGGGGCCCACAGATACGCAGTATTTT
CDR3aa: CASSQEGTSGGPTDTQYF

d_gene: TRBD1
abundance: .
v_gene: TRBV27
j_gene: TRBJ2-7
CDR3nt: TGTGCCAGCAGCGAAAGAACAGGGGCCGGAGACGAGCAGTACTTC
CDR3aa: CASSERTGAGDEQYF

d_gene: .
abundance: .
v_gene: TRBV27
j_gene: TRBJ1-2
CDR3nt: TGTGCCAGCACCTCCGGAGGGCAGACCTATGGCTACACCTTC
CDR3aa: CASTSGGQTYGYTF

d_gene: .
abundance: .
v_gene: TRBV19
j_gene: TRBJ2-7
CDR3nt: TGTGCCAGTAGTATGGGCAGGCCCTCCTACGAGCAGTACTTC
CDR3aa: CASSMGRPSYEQYF

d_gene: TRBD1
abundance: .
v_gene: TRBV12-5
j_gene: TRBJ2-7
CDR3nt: TGTGCTAGTGGTTTGTCAACCGGGACAGGCCCCTACGAGCAGTACTTC
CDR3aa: CASGLSTGTGPYEQYF

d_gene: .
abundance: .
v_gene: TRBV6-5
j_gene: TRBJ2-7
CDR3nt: TGTGCCAGCACTACTAGCTCCTCCTACGAGCAGTACTTC
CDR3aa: CASTTSSSYEQYF

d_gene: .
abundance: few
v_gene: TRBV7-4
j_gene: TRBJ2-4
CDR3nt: TGTGCCAGCAGCTTAGCGACGGGGGTTAGTGCTAAAAACATTCAGTACTTC
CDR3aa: CASSLATGVSAKNIQYF

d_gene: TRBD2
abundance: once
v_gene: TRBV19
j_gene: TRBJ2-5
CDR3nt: TGTGCCAGTAGTATAGGAGGACTAGCGGGGAGTAAAGAGACCCAGTACTTC
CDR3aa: CASSIGGLAGSKETQYF

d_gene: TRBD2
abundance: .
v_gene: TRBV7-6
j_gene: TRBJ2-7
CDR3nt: TGTGCCAGCAGCTTAGGCCGGGAGGGCTCTTACGAGCAGTACTTC
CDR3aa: CASSLGREGSYEQYF

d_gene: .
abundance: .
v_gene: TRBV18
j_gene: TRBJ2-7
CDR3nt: TGTGCCAGCTCACCCCTAAAGGACAGCGAGCAGTACTTC
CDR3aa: CASSPLKDSEQYF

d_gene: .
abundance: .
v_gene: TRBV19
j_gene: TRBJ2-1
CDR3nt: TGTGCCAGTAGTATAGCGCTACGGGACTACAATGAGCAGTTCTTC
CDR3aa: CASSIALRDYNEQFF

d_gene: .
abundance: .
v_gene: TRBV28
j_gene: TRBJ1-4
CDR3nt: TGTGCCAGCAGCCCTCCCCGGGGGGGACGGGAACTGTTTTTT
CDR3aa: CASSPPRGGRELFF

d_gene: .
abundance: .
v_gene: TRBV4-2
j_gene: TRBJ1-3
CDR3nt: TGTGCCAGCAGCCAAGATCCAGGTTCTGGAAACACCATATATTTT
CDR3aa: CASSQDPGSGNTIYF

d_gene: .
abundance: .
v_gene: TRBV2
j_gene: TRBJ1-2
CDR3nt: TGTGCCAGCAGGGACACAGGCTACTATGGCTACACCTTC
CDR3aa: CASRDTGYYGYTF

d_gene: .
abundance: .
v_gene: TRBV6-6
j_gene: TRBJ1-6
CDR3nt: TGTGCCAGCGGGCCACAAAAGAGCTCCTATAATTCACCCCTCCACTTT
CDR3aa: CASGPQKSSYNSPLHF

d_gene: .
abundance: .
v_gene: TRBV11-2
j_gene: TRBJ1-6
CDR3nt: TGTGCCAGCAGCTTAGTTGGACAAAGCTCCTATAATTCACCCCTCCACTTT
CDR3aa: CASSLVGQSSYNSPLHF

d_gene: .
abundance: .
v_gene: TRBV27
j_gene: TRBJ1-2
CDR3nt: TGTGCCAGCAAACCCAGGTCTTTATTCCCTATTGGCTACACCTTC
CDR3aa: CASKPRSLFPIGYTF

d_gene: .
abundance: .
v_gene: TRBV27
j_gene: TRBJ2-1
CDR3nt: TGTGCCAGCAGTTTATCCGCGGGTAGCTCCTACAATGAGCAGTTCTTC
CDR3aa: CASSLSAGSSYNEQFF

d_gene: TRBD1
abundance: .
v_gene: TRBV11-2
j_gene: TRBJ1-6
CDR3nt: TGTGCCAGCAGTACGACAGGGTTAAATTCACCCCTCCACTTT
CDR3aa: CASSTTGLNSPLHF

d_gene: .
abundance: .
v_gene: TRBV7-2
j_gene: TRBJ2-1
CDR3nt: TGTGCCAGCAGCTTAGTCACGGGGCGGGGCTCCTACAATGAGCAGTTCTTC
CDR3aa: CASSLVTGRGSYNEQFF

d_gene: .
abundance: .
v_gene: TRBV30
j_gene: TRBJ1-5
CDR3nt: TGTGCCTGGAGTTTCCCCCCCGGGACTAGCGGTCAGCCCCAGCATTTT
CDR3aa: CAWSFPPGTSGQPQHF

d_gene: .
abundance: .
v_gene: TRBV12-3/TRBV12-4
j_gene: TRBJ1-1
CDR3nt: TGTGCCAGCAGTGCCCGGAGATCGGCTGAAGCTTTCTTT
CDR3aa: CASSARRSAEAFF

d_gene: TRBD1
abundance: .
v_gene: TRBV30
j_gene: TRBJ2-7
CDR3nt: TGTGCCTGGAGGGGGGACAGGGGGGATTACGAGCAGTACTTC
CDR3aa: CAWRGDRGDYEQYF

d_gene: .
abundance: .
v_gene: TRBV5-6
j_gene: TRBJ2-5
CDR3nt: TGTGCCAGCAGCTTGGGGGGCCCCGAGACCCAGTACTTC
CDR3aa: CASSLGGPETQYF

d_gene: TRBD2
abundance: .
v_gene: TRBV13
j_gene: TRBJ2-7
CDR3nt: TGTGCCAGCAGCTTCACTAGCGTAGGCGAGCAGTACTTC
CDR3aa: CASSFTSVGEQYF

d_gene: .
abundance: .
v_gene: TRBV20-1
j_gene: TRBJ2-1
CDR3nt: TGCAGTGCTAGTTACCGGCGGACCTACAATGAGCAGTTCTTC
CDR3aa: CSASYRRTYNEQFF

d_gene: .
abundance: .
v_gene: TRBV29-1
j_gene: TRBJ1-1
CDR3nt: TGCAGCGTTGAACGCCCAGGGTTGAACACTGAAGCTTTCTTT
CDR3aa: CSVERPGLNTEAFF

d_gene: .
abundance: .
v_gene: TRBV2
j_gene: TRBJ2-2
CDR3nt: TGTGCCAGCATCACAGGAGGGAGCACCGGGGAGCTGTTTTTT
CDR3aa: CASITGGSTGELFF

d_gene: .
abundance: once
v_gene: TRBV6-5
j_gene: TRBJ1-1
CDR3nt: TGTGCCAGCAGTTACTCCCAGGGGTGGGGAACTGAAGCTTTCTTT
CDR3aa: CASSYSQGWGTEAFF

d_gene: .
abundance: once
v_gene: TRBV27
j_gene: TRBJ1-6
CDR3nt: TGTGCCAGCAGTTTCAGGGGAGACAATTCACCCCTCCACTTT
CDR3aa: CASSFRGDNSPLHF

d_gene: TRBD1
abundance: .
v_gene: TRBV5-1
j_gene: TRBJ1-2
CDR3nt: TGCGCCAGCAGCTTGAGCGGGACAGGGTTCAATGGCTACACCTTC
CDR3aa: CASSLSGTGFNGYTF

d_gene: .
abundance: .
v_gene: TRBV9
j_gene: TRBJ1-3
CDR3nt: TGTGCCAGCAGCGGACAGGTCTCCTCTGGAAACACCATATATTTT
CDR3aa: CASSGQVSSGNTIYF

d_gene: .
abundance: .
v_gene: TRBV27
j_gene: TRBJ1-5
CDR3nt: TGTGCCAGCAGTTTAATAGGGGATCAGCCCCAGCATTTT
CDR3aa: CASSLIGDQPQHF

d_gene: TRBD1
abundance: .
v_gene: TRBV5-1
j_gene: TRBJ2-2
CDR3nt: TGCGCCAGCAGCTTGGATACAGGGGCCGACGGGGAGCTGTTTTTT
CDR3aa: CASSLDTGADGELFF

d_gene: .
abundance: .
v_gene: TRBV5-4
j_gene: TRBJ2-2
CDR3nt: TGTGCCAGCAGCCGACAGACTGGGAACACCGGGGAGCTGTTTTTT
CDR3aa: CASSRQTGNTGELFF

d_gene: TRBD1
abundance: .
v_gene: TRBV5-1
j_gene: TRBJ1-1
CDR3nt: TGCGCCAGCAGCCCTAGACAGGGCGCGAACACTGAAGCTTTCTTT
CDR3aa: CASSPRQGANTEAFF

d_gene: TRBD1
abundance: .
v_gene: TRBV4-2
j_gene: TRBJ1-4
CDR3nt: TGTGCCAGCAGCCATCAATCTCAGGGGGCGCGGGTTGAAAAACTGTTTTTT
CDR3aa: CASSHQSQGARVEKLFF

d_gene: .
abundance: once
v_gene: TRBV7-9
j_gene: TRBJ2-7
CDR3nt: TGTGCCAGCAGCCCCGGGGAGAACTACGAGCAGTACTTC
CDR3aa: CASSPGENYEQYF

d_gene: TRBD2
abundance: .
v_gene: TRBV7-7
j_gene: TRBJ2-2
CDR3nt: TGTGCCAGCAGCCCCCGGGAGGGCACCGGGGAGCTGTTTTTT
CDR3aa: CASSPREGTGELFF

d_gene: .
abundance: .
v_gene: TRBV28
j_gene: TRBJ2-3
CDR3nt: TGTGCCAGCCCTCCCCCAGGGGTACCAGATACGCAGTATTTT
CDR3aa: CASPPPGVPDTQYF

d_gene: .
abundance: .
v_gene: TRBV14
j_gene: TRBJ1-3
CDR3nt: TGTGCCAGCAACCCCCAAGAGGCAGGGAGGTGGTCTGGAAACACCATATATTTT
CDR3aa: CASNPQEAGRWSGNTIYF

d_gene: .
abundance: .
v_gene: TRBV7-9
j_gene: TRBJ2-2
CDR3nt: TGTGCCAGCTTGGGGGGGCCACACGGGGAGCTGTTTTTT
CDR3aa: CASLGGPHGELFF

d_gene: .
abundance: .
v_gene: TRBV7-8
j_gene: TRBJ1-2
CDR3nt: TGTGCCAGCAGCTTAGTCTCGGGGACTAACTATGGCTACACCTTC
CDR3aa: CASSLVSGTNYGYTF

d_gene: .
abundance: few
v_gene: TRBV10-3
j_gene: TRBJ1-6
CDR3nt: TGTGCCATCAGTGCGCAGGGTCATGGTTCACCCCTCCACTTT
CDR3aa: CAISAQGHGSPLHF

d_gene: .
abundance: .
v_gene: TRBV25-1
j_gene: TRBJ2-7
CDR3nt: TGTGCCAGCAGTGATCCGAGGAGGCAGTACTTC
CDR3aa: CASSDPRRQYF

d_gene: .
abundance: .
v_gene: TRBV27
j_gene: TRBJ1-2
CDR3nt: TGTGCCAGCAGTTATTCCTGGTCAGGGCCACATGGCTACACCTTC
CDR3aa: CASSYSWSGPHGYTF